This is a list of T cell receptor beta chains from one sample in a study of tumor-infiltrating lymphocytes in primary liver carcinoma. TCRdb reprocessed the multiplex PCR reads via MiXCR and lists one record per CDR3 protein. The sample yields approximately 190,000 distinct CDR3 sequences, 85% seen once. Material: tumor tissue from primary liver carcinoma. These receptors came from a man in his forties with primary liver carcinoma and hepatitis B virus infection. Each CDR3 is given with its conserved first and last residue. The D gene is left open where the match is weak. Where a row states a size, it is once, few, many or the class of an expanded clone; other rows omit it.

abundance: .
j_gene: TRBJ2-7
d_gene: .
v_gene: TRBV20-1
CDR3aa: CSAREGAGSYEQYF
CDR3nt: TGCAGTGCTAGAGAAGGGGCAGGGAGCTACGAGCAGTACTTC

abundance: .
j_gene: TRBJ2-2
d_gene: TRBD2
v_gene: TRBV29-1
CDR3aa: CSVGTSVANTWELFF
CDR3nt: TGCAGCGTTGGGACTAGCGTGGCGAACACCTGGGAGCTGTTCTTT

abundance: .
j_gene: TRBJ2-2
d_gene: .
v_gene: TRBV4-1
CDR3aa: CASSGLGNAGELFF
CDR3nt: TGCGCCAGCAGCGGACTGGGAAATGCCGGGGAGCTGTTTTTT

abundance: once
j_gene: TRBJ2-5
d_gene: TRBD1
v_gene: TRBV29-1
CDR3aa: CSVEADRVRAETQYF
CDR3nt: TGCAGCGTTGAAGCGGACAGGGTACGAGCAGAGACCCAATACTTC

abundance: .
j_gene: TRBJ2-2
d_gene: TRBD2
v_gene: TRBV10-3
CDR3aa: CAISDGTSGPTNTGELFF
CDR3nt: TGTGCCATCAGTGACGGGACTAGCGGACCGACGAACACCGGGGAGCTGTTTTTT

abundance: .
j_gene: TRBJ1-4
d_gene: .
v_gene: TRBV29-1
CDR3aa: CNIDGGMGEKLFF
CDR3nt: TGCAACATTGACGGTGGGATGGGTGAAAAACTGTTTTTT

abundance: .
j_gene: TRBJ2-2
d_gene: .
v_gene: TRBV11-2
CDR3aa: CACRKGDWMANTGELFF
CDR3nt: TGTGCCTGCAGAAAAGGGGACTGGATGGCGAACACCGGGGAGCTCTTTTTT

abundance: .
j_gene: TRBJ2-5
d_gene: .
v_gene: TRBV7-9
CDR3aa: CASSQEGETVYF
CDR3nt: TGTGCCAGCAGCCAGGAAGGGGAGACCGTGTACTTC

abundance: .
j_gene: TRBJ2-5
d_gene: .
v_gene: TRBV29-1
CDR3aa: CSVEDGTSQETHYF
CDR3nt: TGTAGCGTTGAAGATGGGACATCCCAAGAGACCCACTACTTC

abundance: .
j_gene: TRBJ1-2
d_gene: .
v_gene: TRBV20-1
CDR3aa: CSAREVGQDGYTF
CDR3nt: TGCAGTGCTAGAGAAGTGGGACAAGATGGCTACACCTTC

abundance: once
j_gene: TRBJ2-3
d_gene: .
v_gene: TRBV11-1
CDR3aa: CASSLESGGGSDTRYF
CDR3nt: TGTGCCAGCAGCTTAGAATCAGGAGGGGGCTCGGATACGCGGTATTTT

abundance: .
j_gene: TRBJ2-6
d_gene: TRBD1
v_gene: TRBV4-2
CDR3aa: CASSYQGAGVNVLTF
CDR3nt: TGTGCCAGCAGCTACCAGGGGGCCGGGGTCAACGTCCTGACTTTC

abundance: many
j_gene: TRBJ2-5
d_gene: .
v_gene: TRBV5-1
CDR3aa: CASRRTPKETQYF
CDR3nt: TGCGCCAGCAGGCGGACTCCCAAAGAGACCCAGTACTTC

abundance: .
j_gene: TRBJ2-4
d_gene: .
v_gene: TRBV6-1
CDR3aa: CASSEVTLGVKNLHYF
CDR3nt: TGTGCCAGCAGTGAAGTAACACTGGGAGTCAAAAACCTTCACTACTTC

abundance: .
j_gene: TRBJ2-7
d_gene: .
v_gene: TRBV29-1
CDR3aa: CSVASGWEMPYEQYF
CDR3nt: TGCAGCGTCGCGAGTGGATGGGAGATGCCCTATGAGCAGTACTTC

abundance: .
j_gene: TRBJ2-7
d_gene: .
v_gene: TRBV11-1
CDR3aa: CATSLTGSAEYERYF
CDR3nt: TGTGCCACCAGCTTAACGGGATCGGCAGAATACGAGCGGTACTTC

abundance: .
j_gene: TRBJ1-1
d_gene: TRBD1
v_gene: TRBV5-5
CDR3aa: CAGSPGGGIDTEAFF
CDR3nt: TGTGCCGGCAGCCCAGGGGGGGGTATAGACACTGAAGCTTTCTTT

abundance: many
j_gene: TRBJ2-5
d_gene: .
v_gene: TRBV29-1
CDR3aa: CSVEGGLEETQYF
CDR3nt: TGCAGCGTTGAAGGCGGGCTCGAGGAGACCCAGTACTTC

abundance: .
j_gene: TRBJ2-5
d_gene: .
v_gene: TRBV6-1
CDR3aa: CASNKPRSRETQYF
CDR3nt: TGTGCCAGCAATAAACCCCGGAGTCGGGAGACCCAGTACTTC

abundance: .
j_gene: TRBJ2-2
d_gene: .
v_gene: TRBV29-1
CDR3aa: CSAKGNGELLF
CDR3nt: TGCAGTGCCAAGGGGAACGGGGAGCTATTATTT

abundance: .
j_gene: TRBJ2-3
d_gene: TRBD2
v_gene: TRBV5-1
CDR3aa: CAIKTSGRAADRQYF
CDR3nt: TGCGCCATCAAGACTAGCGGGAGGGCTGCAGATAGGCAGTATTTT

abundance: once
j_gene: TRBJ1-5
d_gene: TRBD1
v_gene: TRBV6-1
CDR3aa: CASWIGGRQHQHF
CDR3nt: TGTGCCAGTTGGATAGGGGGCCGTCAGCACCAGCATTTT

abundance: .
j_gene: TRBJ2-7
d_gene: .
v_gene: TRBV29-1
CDR3aa: CSVAPGLASGKQHF
CDR3nt: TGCAGCGTTGCCCCGGGACTGGCTTCTGGAAAGCAGCACTTC

abundance: .
j_gene: TRBJ2-7
d_gene: TRBD1
v_gene: TRBV4-2
CDR3aa: CASIQGDRGQEQYF
CDR3nt: TGTGCCAGCATCCAAGGTGACAGGGGCCAAGAGCAGTACTTC

abundance: .
j_gene: TRBJ2-7
d_gene: TRBD1
v_gene: TRBV5-6
CDR3aa: CASCATGARERQNSYEQYF
CDR3nt: TGTGCCAGCTGCGCCACAGGGGCCCGCGAGAGGCAGAACTCCTACGAGCAGTACTTC

abundance: .
j_gene: TRBJ1-3
d_gene: .
v_gene: TRBV29-1
CDR3aa: CSVEYSRGLAGNPIYF
CDR3nt: TGCAGCGTTGAATATAGTCGGGGGTTAGCAGGAAACCCCATATATTTT

abundance: many
j_gene: TRBJ2-4
d_gene: .
v_gene: TRBV29-1
CDR3aa: CSGLGGQKNIQYF
CDR3nt: TGCAGCGGATTAGGTGGGCAGAAAAACATTCAGTACTTC

abundance: .
j_gene: TRBJ1-1
d_gene: .
v_gene: TRBV11-2
CDR3aa: CASSLGLNTDDFF
CDR3nt: TGTGCCAGCAGCTTAGGTCTTAACACTGATGATTTCTTT

abundance: .
j_gene: TRBJ2-1
d_gene: TRBD1
v_gene: TRBV24-1
CDR3aa: CATSDTPGQGNSNNEQFF
CDR3nt: TGTGCCACCAGTGATACCCCGGGACAGGGAAATTCAAACAATGAGCAGTTCTTC

abundance: .
j_gene: TRBJ2-7
d_gene: .
v_gene: TRBV6-5
CDR3aa: CASSYSVMEGKTYERYF
CDR3nt: TGTGCCAGCAGTTACTCCGTTATGGAGGGTAAGACGTACGAGCGGTACTTC

abundance: .
j_gene: TRBJ2-5
d_gene: .
v_gene: TRBV24-1
CDR3aa: CATSELLGAKETQYF
CDR3nt: TGTGCCACCAGTGAGCTACTGGGGGCAAAAGAGACCCAGTACTTC

abundance: .
j_gene: TRBJ2-7
d_gene: .
v_gene: TRBV11-3
CDR3aa: CASTLGASGYELYF
CDR3nt: TGTGCCAGCACCTTAGGAGCGAGCGGCTACGAGCTGTACTTC

abundance: .
j_gene: TRBJ2-7
d_gene: TRBD2
v_gene: TRBV6-1
CDR3aa: CASSGLAVYEHYF
CDR3nt: TGTGCCAGCAGCGGGCTAGCGGTCTACGAGCACTACTTC

abundance: .
j_gene: TRBJ2-3
d_gene: .
v_gene: TRBV11-1
CDR3aa: CASNSGGSSVGARTNTQYF
CDR3nt: TGTGCCAGCAACTCTGGGGGAAGTTCTGTTGGAGCCCGCACAAATACGCAGTATTTT

abundance: .
j_gene: TRBJ2-3
d_gene: .
v_gene: TRBV4-2
CDR3aa: CASSQSLRPDTQYF
CDR3nt: TGTGCCAGCAGCCAAAGTTTAAGGCCGGATACGCAGTATTTT

abundance: .
j_gene: TRBJ2-3
d_gene: TRBD2
v_gene: TRBV10-3
CDR3aa: CAISDRRRGVTDTQYF
CDR3nt: TGTGCCATCAGTGATAGGAGACGGGGGGTCACAGATACGCAGTATTTT

abundance: .
j_gene: TRBJ2-2
d_gene: .
v_gene: TRBV11-1
CDR3aa: CASSSCDTGEMFF
CDR3nt: TGTGCCAGCAGCTCTTGTGACACCGGGGAGATGTTTTTT

abundance: .
j_gene: TRBJ2-7
d_gene: .
v_gene: TRBV18
CDR3aa: CASSPWGEQYF
CDR3nt: TGTGCCAGCTCACCTTGGGGGGAGCAGTACTTC

abundance: once
j_gene: TRBJ2-5
d_gene: .
v_gene: TRBV6-5
CDR3aa: CASSIGEGQETQYF
CDR3nt: TGTGCCAGCAGTATCGGAGAGGGGCAAGAGACCCAGTACTTC

abundance: .
j_gene: TRBJ2-1
d_gene: .
v_gene: TRBV29-1
CDR3aa: CSFTLTYNDQFF
CDR3nt: TGCAGCTTCACCCTTACCTACAATGACCAGTTCTTC